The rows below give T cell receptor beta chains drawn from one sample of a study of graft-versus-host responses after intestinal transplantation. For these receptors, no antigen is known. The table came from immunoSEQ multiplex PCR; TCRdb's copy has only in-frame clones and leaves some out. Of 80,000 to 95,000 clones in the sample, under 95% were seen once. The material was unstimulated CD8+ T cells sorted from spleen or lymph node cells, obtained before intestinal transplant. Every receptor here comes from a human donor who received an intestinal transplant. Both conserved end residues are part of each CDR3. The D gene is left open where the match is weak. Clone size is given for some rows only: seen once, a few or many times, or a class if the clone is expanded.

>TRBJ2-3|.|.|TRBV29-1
TGCAGCGTCGACAGTAGTACCACAGATACGCAGTATTTT
CSVDSSTTDTQYF
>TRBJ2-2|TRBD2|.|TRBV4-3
TGCGCCAGCAGCCAGAAACCTGGGACTAGCAGGGACGGGGAGCTGTTTTTT
CASSQKPGTSRDGELFF
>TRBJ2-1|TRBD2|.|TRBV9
TGTGCCAGCAGCACTGGGACTAGCGGGGCCCCAGGGTACAATGAGCAGTTCTTC
CASSTGTSGAPGYNEQFF
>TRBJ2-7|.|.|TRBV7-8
TGTGCCAGCAGTCGACTTGACGAGCAGTACTTC
CASSRLDEQYF
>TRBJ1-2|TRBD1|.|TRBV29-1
TGCAGCGTTGACAATGCGGACAGGGCGAACTATGGCTACACCTTC
CSVDNADRANYGYTF
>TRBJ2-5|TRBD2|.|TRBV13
TGTGCCAGCAGCGGGGCTAGCGGAGTTCAAGAGACCCAGTACTTC
CASSGASGVQETQYF
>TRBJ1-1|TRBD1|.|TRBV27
TGTGCCAGCAGTCCTACCCGACCGGGACAGGGGGCTGAGGACACTGAAGCTTTCTTT
CASSPTRPGQGAEDTEAFF
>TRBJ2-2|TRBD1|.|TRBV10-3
TGTGCCATCAGCGAGTCGGGACAGGGATCTTCCGGGGAGCTGTTTTTT
CAISESGQGSSGELFF
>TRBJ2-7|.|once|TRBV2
TGTGCCAGCAGTGAACCTCGTTGGGGCGACGAGCAGTACTTC
CASSEPRWGDEQYF
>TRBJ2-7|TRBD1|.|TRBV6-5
TGTGCCAGCAGTTACTTCACTCCGGGACAGGGTTACGAGCAGTACTTC
CASSYFTPGQGYEQYF
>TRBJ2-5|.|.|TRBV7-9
TGTGCCAGCAGCCCAAGGGGGGGAGAGACCCAGTACTTC
CASSPRGGETQYF
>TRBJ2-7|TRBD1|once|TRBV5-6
TGTGCCAGCAGCTTCCCCGGGACAGTCCCCTACGAGCAGTACTTC
CASSFPGTVPYEQYF
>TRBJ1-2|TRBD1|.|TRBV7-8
TGTGCCAGCAGCTTAACAACGGGACAGGAGTTCCAAGCCACCTTC
CASSLTTGQEFQATF
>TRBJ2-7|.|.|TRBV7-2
TGTGCCAGCAGCTTAGCGCGGGTTCCCACCTACGAGCAGTACTTC
CASSLARVPTYEQYF
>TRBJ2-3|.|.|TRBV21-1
TGTGCCAGCAGCGGTCTTCCAGGGGCGATCACAGATACGCAGTATTTT
CASSGLPGAITDTQYF
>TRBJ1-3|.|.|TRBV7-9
TGCGCCAGCAGCAACGTAGACAGAAACTCTGGAAACACCATATATTTT
CASSNVDRNSGNTIYF
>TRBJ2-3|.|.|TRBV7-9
TGTGCCAGCAGTCCGCCGGGACTTAATGGGTATTTT
CASSPPGLNGYF
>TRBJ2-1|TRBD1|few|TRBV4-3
TGCGCCAGCAGCCAAGACTGGACAGGCGCCTACAATGAGCAGTTCTTC
CASSQDWTGAYNEQFF
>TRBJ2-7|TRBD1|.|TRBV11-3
TGTGCCAGCAGCCTCCGGGACAGGGGTTACGAGCAGTACTTC
CASSLRDRGYEQYF
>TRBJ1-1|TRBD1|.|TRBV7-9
TGTGCCAGCAGCCACAGGACAGGGGGAAACACTGAAGCTTTCTTT
CASSHRTGGNTEAFF
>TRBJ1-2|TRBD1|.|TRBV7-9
TGTGCCAGCAGCTTAGATGGAGGGGGCGTAAAGGATGGCTACACCTTC
CASSLDGGGVKDGYTF
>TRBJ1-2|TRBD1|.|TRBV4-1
TGCGCCAGCAGCGCCGATCACGCTACAGGGGAATTAAATGGCTACACCTTC
CASSADHATGELNGYTF
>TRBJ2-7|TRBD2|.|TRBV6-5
TGTGCCAGCAGCCTGCGGGGGATCTACGAGCAGTACTTC
CASSLRGIYEQYF
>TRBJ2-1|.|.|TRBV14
TGTGCCAGCAGCCTTGTGCTGGGGAGCCTTACGAATGAGCAGTTCTTC
CASSLVLGSLTNEQFF
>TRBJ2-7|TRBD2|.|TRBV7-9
TGTGCCAGCAGTCCCAAGGAGCGGGGGCAGGGGTACGAGCAGTACTTC
CASSPKERGQGYEQYF
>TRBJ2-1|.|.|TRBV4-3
TGCGCCAGCAGCTTCTACCGAGCATCCTACAATGAGCAGTTCTTC
CASSFYRASYNEQFF
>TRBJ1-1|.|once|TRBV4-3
TGCGCCAGCAGCCAAGACAATCTGTCGGGAGGAGGAGCTGAAGCTTTCTTT
CASSQDNLSGGGAEAFF